The 17 T cell receptor beta chains reported below all come from one sample, sequenced in a study of T cell responses to AZD1222 COVID-19 vaccine. Generated by immunoSEQ multiplex PCR, the TCRdb table keeps only in-frame clones and is missing some. The data show approximately 150,000 clones, 90% to 95% seen once. The sample here was peripheral blood, taken on day 0 of AZD1222 vaccination. The receptors were gathered from an adult in good health.

This chain joins TRBV30 and TRBJ2-3; no definite D call. V was clipped by 3 bases and J by 5 bases, with 9 bases between them. The germline CDR1 and CDR2 sequences are GTSNPN and SVGIG (reference sequence). The CDR3 length is 12 residues. In DNA form, the CDR3 reads TGTGCCTGGAGCGCCACACAAGATACGCAGTATTTT. Encoded protein: CAWSATQDTQYF.

The chain joins TRBV11-2 to TRBJ1-5; D unresolved. Germline CDR1 SGHAT, CDR2 FQNNGV. The CDR3 contains 14 residues. V was cut by 3 bases and J by 0 bases, with 6 bases left in between. The CDR3: CASSLGLSNQPQHF. CDR3 bases: TGTGCCAGCAGCTTGGGCCTTAGCAATCAGCCCCAGCATTTT.

This chain joins TRBV5-5 and TRBJ1-6; D uncertain. V shed 4 bases and J shed 0 bases, with 11 bases lying between them. Germline V gives CDR1 SGHKS, CDR2 YYEKEE (reference sequence). The CDR3 is 16 residues long. CDR3 amino acids: CASSLSGASYNSPLHF. DNA of the CDR3: TGTGCCAGCAGCCTCTCTGGCGCCTCCTATAATTCACCCCTCCACTTT.

The chain couples TRBV5-6 to TRBJ2-1; 10 nucleotides line up with TRBD1. CDR1 and CDR2 from the germline V gene are SGHDT and YYEEEE. The CDR3 is 15 residues long. Germline trimming cut 4 bases from V and 6 bases from J; bases unmatched to any gene: 7. CDR3 nucleotide sequence: TGTGCCAGCAGCCGGGACAGGGGTCGCTCCAATGAGCAGTTCTTC. It specifies CASSRDRGRSNEQFF.

J is TRBJ1-2 and V is TRBV6-5; 9 bases agree with TRBD1. The junction had 8 bases not matched to a gene; V was cut back by 4 bases and J by 5 bases. The CDR3 is 15 residues long. The germline gives CDR1 MNHEY, CDR2 SVGAGI. The DNA of the CDR3 is TGTGCCAGCAGTTCCTCGGGACAGGGAGGATATGGCTACACCTTC. It yields the protein CASSSSGQGGYGYTF.

The chain is built from TRBV5-4 and TRBJ1-1; D remains unclear. Germline loops: CDR1 SGHNT, CDR2 YYREEE (reference sequence). This CDR3 has 12 residues. Trimming pared 1 base from V and 12 bases from J, leaving 13 bases between. This CDR3 is CASSLMGKPSFF. CDR3 coding DNA: TGTGCCAGCAGCTTGATGGGAAAACCGTCTTTCTTT.

This sequence joins TRBV2 and TRBJ2-5, with D maybe TRBD1 (6 bases). There are 13 residues in the CDR3. The germline gives CDR1 SNHLY, CDR2 FYNNEI. V lost 7 bases, J lost 4 bases, and 13 bases lay in between. In DNA form, the CDR3 reads TGTGCCAGCATAAGAGGGGGTGGAGAGACCCAGTACTTC. As protein: CASIRGGGETQYF.

The J gene is TRBJ2-1, the V gene TRBV6-6; tentative D call: TRBD2 (6 bases). The CDR3 is 14 amino acids. The V end was cut by 0 bases, the J end by 5 bases, with 8 bases between. Germline V gives CDR1 MNHNY, CDR2 SVGAGI (reference sequence). The CDR3 sequence: CASSYSGGHNEQFF. The CDR3 nucleotides read TGTGCCAGCAGTTACTCGGGAGGTCACAATGAGCAGTTCTTC.

The chain joins TRBV2 to TRBJ1-2, with 7 positions matching TRBD1. Losses at the gene ends were 3 bases for V and 8 bases for J; bases not matched to a gene: 12. CDR3 size: 15 residues. The V gene's germline CDR1 is SNHLY and CDR2 FYNNEI. In DNA, the CDR3 is TGTGCCAGCAGTGACGTAGGGGGCCCCCCCTCCGGCTACACCTTC. It yields the protein CASSDVGGPPSGYTF.

This chain connects TRBV4-1 to TRBJ1-2, with 8 bases identical to TRBD1. This CDR3 contains 16 residues. Germline V gene data show CDR1 as MGHRA and CDR2 as YSYEKL. The J segment lost 6 bases and the V segment lost 1 base, leaving 10 bases of the junction unmatched. CDR3 bases: TGCGCCAGCAGCCAAGGCCAGGGGGCAACTAGGAATGGCTACACCTTC. Residues: CASSQGQGATRNGYTF.

This chain connects TRBV10-3 to TRBJ1-1, with D unresolved. Trimming shortened V by 9 bases and J by 0 bases, and 11 bases separated the two germline ends. Germline assignment: CDR1 ENHRY and CDR2 SYGVKD. The CDR3 is 13 residues long. The CDR3 here is CAISRQLNTEAFF. The CDR3 bases are TGTGCCATATCAAGGCAGTTGAACACTGAAGCTTTCTTT.

This clone was observed once. The chain joins TRBV19 to TRBJ2-7; 8 bases are a match to TRBD1. CDR3 size: 17 residues. Looked up from germline, CDR1 is LNHDA and CDR2 is SQIVND (reference sequence). Germline trimming cut 3 bases from V and 0 bases from J; bases unmatched to any gene: 10. The DNA for the CDR3 is TGTGCCAGTAGTATCCCGGCCGGGGGACAGGCCTCCTACGAGCAGTACTTC. As protein: CASSIPAGGQASYEQYF.

The chain carries TRBV11-1 and TRBJ2-5; maybe TRBD2 (5 bases). Looked up from germline, CDR1 is SGHAT and CDR2 is FQDESV (reference sequence). V gave up 5 bases and J gave up 1 base, with 14 bases separating them. This CDR3 has 15 amino acids. The CDR3 nucleotides are TGTGCCAGCAGCGCCCTAGCCGGGTTCCAAGAGACCCAGTACTTC. It codes for CASSALAGFQETQYF.

The chain has TRBV14 and TRBJ1-2; D ambiguous. Germline V gene data show CDR1 as SGHDN and CDR2 as FVKESK. CDR3 length: 16 amino acids. V was shortened by 0 bases and J by 8 bases, with 19 bases between the two germline ends. The DNA of the CDR3 is TGTGCCAGCAGCCAAGATCGCGGAGTAGACTATGGAGGCTACACCTTC. This codes for CASSQDRGVDYGGYTF.

The chain joins TRBV11-3 to TRBJ2-2; 9 nucleotides align to TRBD1. Germline V gene lookup returns CDR1 SGHNT and CDR2 YENEEA. The CDR3 is 13 residues long. V shed 5 bases and J 8 bases; nucleotides not matched to a gene: 3. The CDR3 is CASSPGTGGELFF. DNA for the CDR3: TGTGCCAGCAGCCCAGGGACAGGGGGGGAGCTGTTTTTT. Supplemented by reference TRBV11-3 and TRBJ2-2, the full variable domain reads EAGVVQSPRYKIIEKKQPVAFWCNPISGHNTLYWYLQNLGQGPELLIRYENEEAVDDSQLPKDRFSAERLKGVDSTLKIQPAELGDSAVYLCASSPGTGGELFFGEGSRLTVL.

The chain has TRBV6-4 and TRBJ1-1; D uncertain. The V gene lost 4 bases and the J gene lost 1 base, with 7 bases spanning the gap. Germline CDR1 and CDR2: MRHNA and SNTAGT. The CDR3 length is 13 residues. This chain's CDR3 is CASSVDGNTEAFF. CDR3 nucleotide sequence: TGTGCCAGCAGTGTGGACGGGAACACTGAAGCTTTCTTT.

The chain is built from TRBV11-2 and TRBJ2-7, with D unclear. The V gene lost 6 bases and the J gene lost 4 bases, with 4 bases spanning the gap. This CDR3 is 10 amino acids long. The germline V gene has CDR1 SGHAT and CDR2 FQNNGV. The CDR3 nucleotides read TGTGCCAGCAGTTTTTACGAGCAGTACTTC. It translates to CASSFYEQYF.